Sequencing of this T cell receptor (beta chain) was carried out in a study of monozygotic twins with inflammatory bowel disease. Each of the TCR libraries took 3500 ng of total RNA. No DNA is given; TCRdb re-called the 5' RACE reads and lists each CDR3 protein once. The table lists 420,000 or so distinct CDR3 sequences, with 2% to 3% in the top ten. The CDR3 length is 16 residues. The chain links TRBV12-3 or TRBV12-4 to TRBJ1-4; checking the TCRdb D call of TRBD1 is not possible without DNA. This TCR derives from a human donor with ulcerative colitis or Crohn's disease, or a healthy co-twin of an affected twin (not recorded which). The sequencing input was blood. CDR3 sequence: CASSLAGQGAREKLFF.